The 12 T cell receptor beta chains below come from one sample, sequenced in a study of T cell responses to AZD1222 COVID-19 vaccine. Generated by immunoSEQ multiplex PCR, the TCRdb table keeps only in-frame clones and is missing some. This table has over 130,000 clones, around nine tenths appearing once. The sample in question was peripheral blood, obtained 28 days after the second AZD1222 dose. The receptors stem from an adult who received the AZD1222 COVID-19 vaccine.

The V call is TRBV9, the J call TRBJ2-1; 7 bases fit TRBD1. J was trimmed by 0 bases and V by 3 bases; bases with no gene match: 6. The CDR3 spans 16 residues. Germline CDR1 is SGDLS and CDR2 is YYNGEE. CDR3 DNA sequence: TGTGCCAGCAGCGATGACAGGGTCCCCTCCTACAATGAGCAGTTCTTC. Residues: CASSDDRVPSYNEQFF.

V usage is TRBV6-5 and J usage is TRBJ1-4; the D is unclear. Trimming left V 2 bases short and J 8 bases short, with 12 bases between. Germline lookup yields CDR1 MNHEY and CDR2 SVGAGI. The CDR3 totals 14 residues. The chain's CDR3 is CASSYRGGNEKLFF. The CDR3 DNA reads TGTGCCAGCAGTTACCGAGGTGGTAACGAAAAACTGTTTTTT.

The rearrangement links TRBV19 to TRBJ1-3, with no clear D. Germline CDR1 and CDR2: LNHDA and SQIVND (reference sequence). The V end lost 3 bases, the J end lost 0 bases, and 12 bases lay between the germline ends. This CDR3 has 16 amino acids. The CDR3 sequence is CASSIQGPSSGNTIYF. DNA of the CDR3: TGTGCCAGTAGTATTCAAGGGCCGAGCTCTGGAAACACCATATATTTT.

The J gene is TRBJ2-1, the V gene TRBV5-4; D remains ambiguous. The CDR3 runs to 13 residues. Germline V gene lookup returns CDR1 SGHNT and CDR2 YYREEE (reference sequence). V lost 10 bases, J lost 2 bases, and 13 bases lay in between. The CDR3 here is CAFGEVTYNEQFF. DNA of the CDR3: TGTGCCTTCGGCGAGGTAACCTACAATGAGCAGTTCTTC.

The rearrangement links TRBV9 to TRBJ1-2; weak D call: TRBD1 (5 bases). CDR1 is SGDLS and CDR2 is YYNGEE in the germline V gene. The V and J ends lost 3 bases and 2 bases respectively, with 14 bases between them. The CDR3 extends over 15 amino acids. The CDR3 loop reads CASSEEGLYNYGYTF. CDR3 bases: TGTGCCAGCAGCGAGGAGGGACTTTACAACTATGGCTACACCTTC.

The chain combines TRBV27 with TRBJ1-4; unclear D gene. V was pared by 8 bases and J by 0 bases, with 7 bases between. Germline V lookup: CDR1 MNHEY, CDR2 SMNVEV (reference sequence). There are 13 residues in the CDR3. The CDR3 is CASGLSTNEKLFF. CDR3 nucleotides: TGTGCCAGCGGATTGTCAACTAATGAAAAACTGTTTTTT.

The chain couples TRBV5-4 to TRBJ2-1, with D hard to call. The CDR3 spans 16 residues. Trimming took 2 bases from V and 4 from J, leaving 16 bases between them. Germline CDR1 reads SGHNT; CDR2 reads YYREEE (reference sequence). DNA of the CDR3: TGTGCCAGCAGCTTTCCCTCCGGCGGAGCTTACAATGAGCAGTTCTTC. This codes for CASSFPSGGAYNEQFF.

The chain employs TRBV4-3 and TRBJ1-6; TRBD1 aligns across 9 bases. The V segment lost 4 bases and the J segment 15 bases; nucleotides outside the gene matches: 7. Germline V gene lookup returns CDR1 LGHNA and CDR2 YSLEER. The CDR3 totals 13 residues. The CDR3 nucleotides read TGCGCCAGCAGCCCTGGGACAGGGCGTATCCTCCACTTT. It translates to CASSPGTGRILHF.

CDR3 sequence (DNA): TGTGCCAGCAGTTCCACCGGGATCCCCTACGAGCAGTACTTC. Its translation: CASSSTGIPYEQYF. This chain joins TRBV27 and TRBJ2-7; a possible D gene is TRBD2 (5 bases). The length of the CDR3 is 14 residues. V dropped 4 bases and J dropped 2 bases, with 12 bases sitting between them. Germline V gene data show CDR1 as MNHEY and CDR2 as SMNVEV (reference sequence).

The CDR3 DNA follows: TGTGCCAGTCAGGGACAGGGCGGTCAGCCCCAGCATTTT. It codes for CASQGQGGQPQHF. V gene TRBV19 combines with J gene TRBJ1-5; 9 bases agree with TRBD1. From germline, CDR1 is LNHDA and CDR2 SQIVND (reference sequence). The CDR3 extends over 13 amino acids. The junction had 5 bases not matched to a gene; V was cut back by 8 bases and J by 6 bases.

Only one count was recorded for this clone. This CDR3 is CASSFLGGVGNEQFF. The CDR3 DNA reads as TGTGCCAGCAGCTTTTTGGGTGGGGTCGGGAATGAGCAGTTCTTC. The rearrangement joins TRBV7-3 to TRBJ2-1; D is uncertain. The ends were cut back, 3 bases at V and 7 bases at J, with 16 bases in the middle. The length of the CDR3 is 15 residues. Per germline, CDR1 SGHTA and CDR2 FQGTGA.

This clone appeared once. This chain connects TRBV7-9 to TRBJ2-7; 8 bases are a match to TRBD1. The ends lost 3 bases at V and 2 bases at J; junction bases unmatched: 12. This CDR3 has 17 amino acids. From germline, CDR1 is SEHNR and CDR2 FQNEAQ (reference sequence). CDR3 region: CASSFGFGQGDPYEQYF. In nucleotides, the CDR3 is TGTGCCAGCAGCTTTGGTTTTGGACAGGGAGACCCCTACGAGCAGTACTTC.